This T cell receptor beta chain comes out of a study of blood T cell repertoires in COVID-19. Across the study: Sample material is recorded as cDNA or gDNA derived from T cells, B-cell-depleted T cells, or PBMCs.

Original data processing: Amplification of reference gene primers was used by the study to estimate nucleated cell counts. Measured with immunoSEQ multiplex PCR; TCRdb has only the in-frame clones, and not every one. V and J calls and clone size are as listed in that table; D and trimming were resolved from the DNA. This table holds 130,000 or so clones, more than 80% found once. The TCR comes from a man aged 70-80 years with active or convalescent COVID-19. Sequencing was done on a sample of peripheral blood.

The chain's CDR3 is CASSANRGLNEKLFF. The CDR3 region has the DNA TGTGCCAGCAGTGCTAACAGGGGGCTTAATGAAAAACTGTTTTTT. The J gene is TRBJ1-4, the V gene TRBV28, with 9 positions matching TRBD1. CDR1 is MDHEN and CDR2 is SYDVKM in the germline V gene. The CDR3 length is 15 residues. V was pared by 5 bases and J by 4 bases, with 5 bases of the junction left unmatched.